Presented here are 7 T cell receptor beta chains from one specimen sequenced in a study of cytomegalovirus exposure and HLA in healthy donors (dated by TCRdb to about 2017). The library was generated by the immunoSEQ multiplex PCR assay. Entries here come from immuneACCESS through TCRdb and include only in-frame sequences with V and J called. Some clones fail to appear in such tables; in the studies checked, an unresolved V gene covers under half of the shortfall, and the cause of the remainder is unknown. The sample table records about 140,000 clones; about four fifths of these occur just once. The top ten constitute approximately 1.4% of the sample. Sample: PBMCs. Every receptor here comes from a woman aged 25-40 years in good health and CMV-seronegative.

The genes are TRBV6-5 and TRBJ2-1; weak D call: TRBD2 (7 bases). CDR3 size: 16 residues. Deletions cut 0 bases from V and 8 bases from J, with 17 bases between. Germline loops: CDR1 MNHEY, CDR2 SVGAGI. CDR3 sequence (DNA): TGTGCCAGCAGTTACTCAGGCGGGGGCCGGGGGGATGAGCAGTTCTTC. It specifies CASSYSGGGRGDEQFF.

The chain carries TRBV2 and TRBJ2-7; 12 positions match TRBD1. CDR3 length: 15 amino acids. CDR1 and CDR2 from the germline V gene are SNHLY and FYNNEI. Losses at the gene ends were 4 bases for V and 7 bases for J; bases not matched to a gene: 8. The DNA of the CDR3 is TGTGCCAGCAGTGTACCGGGACAGGGGGCAAAAGAGCAGTACTTC. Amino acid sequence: CASSVPGQGAKEQYF.

CDR3 sequence reads: CASSPSVRKGNTEAFF. The CDR3 DNA reads as TGTGCCAGCTCACCATCTGTGAGGAAAGGGAACACTGAAGCTTTCTTT. The J gene is TRBJ1-1, the V gene TRBV18; D is undetermined. From germline, CDR1 is KGHSH and CDR2 LQKENI. V dropped 2 bases and J dropped 1 base, with 14 bases sitting between them. The CDR3 totals 16 residues.

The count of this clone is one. Here the CDR3 DNA reads TGTGCCAGCAGCTTAGGGGCAGGGGTAGAAAGCATTCAGTACTTC. This encodes CASSLGAGVESIQYF. The rearrangement uses TRBV7-2 and TRBJ2-4; TRBD1 is a possible D gene (6 bases). Germline V gene data show CDR1 as SGHTA and CDR2 as FQGNSA. This CDR3 is built from 15 residues. The V end lost 1 base, the J end lost 9 bases, and 16 bases lay between the germline ends.

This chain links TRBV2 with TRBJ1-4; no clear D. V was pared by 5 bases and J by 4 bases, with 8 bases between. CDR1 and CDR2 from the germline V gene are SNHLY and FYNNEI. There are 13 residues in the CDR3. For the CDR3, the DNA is TGTGCCAGCAGTTACAGAATTAATGAAAAACTGTTTTTT. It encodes CASSYRINEKLFF.

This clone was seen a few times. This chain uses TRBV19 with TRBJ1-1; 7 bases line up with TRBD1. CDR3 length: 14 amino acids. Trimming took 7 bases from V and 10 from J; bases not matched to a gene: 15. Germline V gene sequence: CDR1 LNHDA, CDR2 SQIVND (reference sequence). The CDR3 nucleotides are TGTGCCAGTACACCGCGAACCGGCAGGGGGAGAGCTTTCTTT. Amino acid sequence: CASTPRTGRGRAFF.

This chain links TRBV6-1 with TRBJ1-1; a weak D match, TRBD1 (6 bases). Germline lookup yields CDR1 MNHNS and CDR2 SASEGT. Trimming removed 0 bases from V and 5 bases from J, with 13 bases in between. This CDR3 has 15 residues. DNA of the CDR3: TGTGCCAGCAGTGAAGCGGCTAAGGGGACAACTGAAGCTTTCTTT. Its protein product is CASSEAAKGTTEAFF.